These 32 T cell receptor beta chains share one sample of origin, sequenced in a study of T cells in Graves' hyperthyroidism and ophthalmopathy. What was amplified from RNA transcripts were TCR beta CDR3 regions. The HTBI primer set was used in a first-round RT-PCR of the TCR CDR3. MiXCR, run by TCRdb on the multiplex PCR reads, gives a single entry per CDR3 protein. Here the sample spans about 500,000 distinct CDR3 sequences, about 16% being singletons. The source material was blood. These receptors originate from a woman aged 25 to 45 with Graves' ophthalmopathy.

This clonotype was counted between two and nine times. This chain links TRBV6-1 with TRBJ1-1; D not certain. The CDR3 is 13 amino acids. V dropped 4 bases and J dropped 3 bases, with 9 bases sitting between them. CDR1 is MNHNS, CDR2 SASEGT, per germline. Written as DNA, the CDR3 is TGTGCCAGCAGTGTGGAGGGATACACTGAAGCTTTCTTT. Translated: CASSVEGYTEAFF.

The gene calls are TRBV12-3 or TRBV12-4 and TRBJ2-5, with 10 bases matching TRBD2. The CDR3 is 16 residues long. With 4 bases clipped from V and 5 bases from J, the junction kept 10 bases outside the gene matches. CDR3 DNA sequence: TGTGCCAGCAGTTCTCTAGCGGGGGCAATTGGTGAGACCCAGTACTTC. Its translation: CASSSLAGAIGETQYF.

CDR3 region: CSARDLDGDSGNTIYF. The DNA of the CDR3 is TGCAGTGCTAGAGATCTCGACGGCGACTCTGGAAACACCATATATTTT. This chain links TRBV20-1 with TRBJ1-3; D gene uncertain. The V gene lost 0 bases and the J gene lost 0 bases, with 12 bases spanning the gap. Germline CDR1 and CDR2: DFQATT and SNEGSKA (reference sequence). This CDR3 has 16 residues.

This clonotype has a count of ten or more. The gene calls are TRBV3-1 and TRBJ2-5; D not certain. Germline assignment: CDR1 LGHDT and CDR2 YNNKEL (reference sequence). The V end lost 0 bases, the J end lost 2 bases, and 10 bases lay between the germline ends. CDR3 size: 15 residues. The CDR3 here is CASSQDHTGQETQYF. The DNA of the CDR3 is TGTGCCAGCAGCCAAGACCACACCGGTCAAGAGACCCAGTACTTC.

This clonotype was seen only a few times. The rearrangement uses TRBV7-9 and TRBJ2-5, with a weak D call TRBD2 (6 bases). Trimming stripped 2 bases from V and 2 bases from J, with 9 bases between. CDR1 and CDR2 from the germline V gene are SEHNR and FQNEAQ (reference sequence). This CDR3 contains 14 residues. The CDR3 reads CASSLLALQETQYF. CDR3 sequence (DNA): TGTGCCAGCAGCTTACTAGCGCTACAAGAGACCCAGTACTTC. Full variable domain (outside the CDR3, taken from reference TRBV7-9 and TRBJ2-5): DTGVSQNPRHKITKRGQNVTFRCDPISEHNRLYWYRQTLGQGPEFLTYFQNEAQLEKSRLLSDRFSAERPKGSFSTLEIQRTEQGDSAMYLCASSLLALQETQYFGPGTRLLVL.

This clonotype was picked up a small number of times. The chain has TRBV9 and TRBJ2-3; the match to TRBD2 covers 13 bases. Germline-derived CDR1 and CDR2 are SGDLS and YYNGEE. CDR3 size: 16 residues. V trimming: 3 bases; J trimming: 5 bases; junction bases outside the gene matches: 6. DNA of the CDR3: TGTGCCAGCAGCGCCGGACTAGCGGGAGCGGAAGATACGCAGTATTTT. It is translated as CASSAGLAGAEDTQYF.

This clonotype was picked up many times. The chain is built from TRBV2 and TRBJ2-7; D may be TRBD2 (5 bases). Per the germline V gene, CDR1 is SNHLY and CDR2 is FYNNEI. Trimming shortened V by 7 bases and J by 3 bases, and 16 bases separated the two germline ends. CDR3 size: 14 residues. CDR3 loop: CASTVDFTFYEQYF. CDR3 DNA sequence: TGTGCCAGCACTGTGGACTTCACCTTCTACGAGCAGTACTTC.

This clonotype has a count of ten or more. The chain recombines TRBV3-1 with TRBJ2-1, with 9 bases identical to TRBD2. Trimming cost V 5 bases and J 8 bases; bases outside gene matches: 10. The CDR3 covers 15 residues. In germline, CDR1 is LGHDT, CDR2 YNNKEL (reference sequence). CDR3 residues: CASSLLLAGLDEQFF. The DNA for the CDR3 is TGTGCCAGCAGCTTGCTGCTAGCGGGATTGGATGAGCAGTTCTTC.

This clonotype was seen only a few times. This chain connects TRBV6-1 to TRBJ2-7; TRBD2 matches at 13 bases. The CDR3 is 15 residues long. The germline V gene has CDR1 MNHNS and CDR2 SASEGT. Losses at the gene ends were 5 bases for V and 4 bases for J; bases not matched to a gene: 5. CDR3 region: CASSFRTSGSYEQYF. The CDR3 nucleotides read TGTGCCAGCAGTTTCAGGACTAGCGGGAGTTACGAGCAGTACTTC.

The chain carries TRBV6-1 and TRBJ1-2; perhaps TRBD1 as D (5 bases). V shed 0 bases and J shed 4 bases, with 12 bases lying between them. The CDR3 covers 15 residues. The germline V gene has CDR1 MNHNS and CDR2 SASEGT. The CDR3 region is CASSEATGARYGYTF. The CDR3 DNA sequence: TGTGCCAGCAGTGAAGCTACCGGGGCTCGCTATGGCTACACCTTC.

This clonotype has at least ten counts. This sequence joins TRBV2 and TRBJ1-5, with a possible D match to TRBD1 (5 bases). CDR3 length equals 17 residues. Trimming stripped 2 bases from V and 0 bases from J, with 14 bases between. Looked up from germline, CDR1 is SNHLY and CDR2 is FYNNEI. Here the CDR3 reads CASSELPGIISNQPQHF. The CDR3 coding sequence is TGTGCCAGCAGTGAACTTCCAGGGATAATTAGCAATCAGCCCCAGCATTTT.

This sequence joins TRBV3-1 and TRBJ2-1, with D unresolved. V dropped 0 bases and J dropped 13 bases, with 16 bases sitting between them. This CDR3 is built from 14 residues. Germline lookup yields CDR1 LGHDT and CDR2 YNNKEL (reference sequence). This CDR3 is CASSQDPRLGPQFF. CDR3 DNA: TGTGCCAGCAGCCAAGATCCGCGGCTGGGTCCCCAGTTCTTC.

V usage is TRBV12-3 or TRBV12-4 and J usage is TRBJ2-7; D might be TRBD1 or TRBD2, each matching 6 bases. The CDR3 spans 14 residues. Deletions cut 6 bases from V and 4 bases from J, with 16 bases between. CDR3 loop: CASSSAGQSYEQYF. The CDR3 DNA sequence: TGTGCCAGCAGCTCTGCGGGACAATCGTACGAGCAGTACTTC.

This clonotype was recorded at least ten times. The chain has TRBV2 and TRBJ2-5; 10 positions agree with TRBD1. V lost 7 bases and J lost 3; bases outside the gene matches: 2. CDR1 and CDR2 (germline): SNHLY, FYNNEI. The CDR3 extends over 13 amino acids. CDR3 in DNA: TGTGCCAGCATTGGGACAGGGGAAGAGACCCAGTACTTC. This sequence encodes CASIGTGEETQYF.

This clonotype was counted a few times. This sequence joins TRBV7-2 and TRBJ1-5; 8 bases fit TRBD1. This CDR3 is built from 12 residues. Germline CDR1 and CDR2: SGHTA and FQGNSA. Trimming cost V 5 bases and J 15 bases; bases outside gene matches: 9. CDR3 sequence reads: CASSPPGQAPHF. CDR3 nucleotide sequence: TGTGCCAGCAGCCCTCCGGGACAGGCCCCGCATTTT.

Ten or more counts support this clonotype. The rearrangement joins TRBV30 to TRBJ1-5; 7 nucleotides match TRBD1. The CDR3 length is 14 residues. In germline, CDR1 is GTSNPN, CDR2 SVGIG (reference sequence). J lost 3 bases, V lost 2 bases, and 4 bases had no gene match. The CDR3 sequence: CAWSRGQFNQPQHF. DNA for the CDR3: TGTGCCTGGAGTAGGGGACAGTTCAATCAGCCCCAGCATTTT.

The rearrangement joins TRBV7-6 to TRBJ1-3; tentative D call: TRBD1 (6 bases). Trimming cost V 4 bases and J 3 bases, with 13 bases left between them. CDR3 length equals 15 residues. Germline V gives CDR1 SGHVS, CDR2 FNYEAQ. CDR3 in amino acids: CASSSPGAGGNTIYF. In DNA form, the CDR3 reads TGTGCCAGCAGCTCCCCGGGGGCCGGTGGAAACACCATATATTTT.

At least ten counts were recorded for this clonotype. The genes are TRBV20-1 and TRBJ2-3, with no clear D. Trimming removed 4 bases from V and 0 bases from J, with 5 bases in between. Germline CDR1 is DFQATT and CDR2 is SNEGSKA (reference sequence). CDR3 length: 12 amino acids. CDR3 nucleotide sequence: TGCAGTGCTACGGCTAGCACAGATACGCAGTATTTT. This sequence encodes CSATASTDTQYF.

The chain couples TRBV6-1 to TRBJ2-5; D could derive from TRBD1 or TRBD2 (5 bases each). This CDR3 is built from 14 residues. CDR1 MNHNS and CDR2 SASEGT come from the germline V gene. V was trimmed by 5 bases and J by 4 bases, leaving 14 bases between them. The DNA of the CDR3 is TGTGCCAGCAGTTTGAGGGGTGGAATAGAGACCCAGTACTTC. This gives the protein CASSLRGGIETQYF.

Written as DNA, the CDR3 is TGTGCCAGCAGCGTGGGCCGGAATTCACCCCTCCACTTT. Amino acid sequence: CASSVGRNSPLHF. The V call is TRBV9, the J call TRBJ1-6; D is uncertain. Trimming stripped 2 bases from V and 7 bases from J, with 7 bases between. This CDR3 has 13 residues. The germline V gene has CDR1 SGDLS and CDR2 YYNGEE.

This clonotype has just one count. This rearrangement joins TRBV19 to TRBJ1-1; the D gene is possibly TRBD1 (5 bases). Trimming removed 0 bases from V and 4 bases from J, with 12 bases in between. The CDR3 runs 15 residues. Germline CDR1 is LNHDA and CDR2 is SQIVND (reference sequence). The CDR3 loop reads CASSIDGRVVTEAFF. For the CDR3, the DNA is TGTGCCAGTAGTATAGACGGCAGGGTGGTCACTGAAGCTTTCTTT. The variable domain in full, with the rest retrieved from reference TRBV19 and TRBJ1-1, is DGGITQSPKYLFRKEGQNVTLSCEQNLNHDAMYWYRQDPGQGLRLIYYSQIVNDFQKGDIAEGYSVSREKKESFPLTVTSAQKNPTAFYLCASSIDGRVVTEAFFGQGTRLTVV.

V and J are TRBV19 and TRBJ2-5; perhaps D is TRBD1 or TRBD2 (5 bases each). The germline CDR1 and CDR2 sequences are LNHDA and SQIVND (reference sequence). This CDR3 contains 13 residues. V lost 11 bases and J lost 2, with 15 bases in between. The chain's CDR3 is CAVRDPKQETQYF. DNA for the CDR3: TGTGCCGTACGGGACCCCAAACAAGAGACCCAGTACTTC.

This rearrangement joins TRBV5-1 to TRBJ2-7; TRBD2 aligns across 12 bases. There are 17 residues in the CDR3. Germline assignment: CDR1 SGHRS and CDR2 YFSETQ. Trimming cost V 4 bases and J 7 bases; bases outside gene matches: 15. Written as DNA, the CDR3 is TGCGCCAGCAGCCAAGATGGGGTGACTAGCGGGAGAAGGGAGCAGTACTTC. Protein product: CASSQDGVTSGRREQYF. The full variable domain, completed using reference TRBV5-1 and TRBJ2-7, is KAGVTQTPRYLIKTRGQQVTLSCSPISGHRSVSWYQQTPGQGLQFLFEYFSETQRNKGNFPGRFSGRQFSNSRSEMNVSTLELGDSALYLCASSQDGVTSGRREQYFGPGTRLTVT.

This clonotype was observed a handful of times. Here the CDR3 reads CSAKKGLAGNYEQYF. The CDR3 DNA reads TGCAGTGCCAAAAAGGGACTAGCGGGTAACTACGAGCAGTACTTC. The chain has TRBV20-1 and TRBJ2-7; 12 positions agree with TRBD2. The CDR3 is 15 amino acids. Trimming took 6 bases from V and 3 from J; bases not matched to a gene: 9. Looked up from germline, CDR1 is DFQATT and CDR2 is SNEGSKA (reference sequence).

A note on this clonotype: A much larger clone is a single base away; this may be a read error. The J gene is TRBJ2-7, the V gene TRBV5-1, with a possible D match to TRBD1 (5 bases). The CDR3 sequence is 15 residues long. V was cut by 0 bases and J by 3 bases, with 13 bases left in between. Germline V CDR1 and CDR2: SGHRS, YFSETQ. The CDR3 region is CASSLEQGTFYEQYF. CDR3 bases: TGCGCCAGCAGCTTGGAGCAGGGAACTTTCTACGAGCAGTACTTC.

This clonotype was seen many times. The chain couples TRBV4-2 to TRBJ2-7; D is undetermined. Trimming shortened V by 0 bases and J by 0 bases, and 6 bases separated the two germline ends. This CDR3 region has 14 residues. Germline V gene data show CDR1 as LGHNA and CDR2 as YNFKEQ. The chain's CDR3 is CASSQEYSSYEQYF. The CDR3 DNA reads as TGTGCCAGCAGCCAAGAATACAGCTCCTACGAGCAGTACTTC.

This clonotype was counted a few times. CDR3 coding DNA: TGTGCCAGCCTGGGCTTGGAAACAGATACGCAGTATTTT. Protein sequence: CASLGLETDTQYF. The chain recombines TRBV6-1 with TRBJ2-3, with unresolved D. Trimming left V 8 bases short and J 3 bases short, with 12 bases between. This CDR3 is built from 13 residues. Germline V lookup: CDR1 MNHNS, CDR2 SASEGT.

This clonotype was counted only a few times. The junction departs from the called germline gene at one end, perhaps through a read error. V usage is TRBV27 and J usage is TRBJ1-1, with D perhaps matching TRBD1 (6 bases). CDR3 length: 17 residues. Germline CDR1 MNHEY, CDR2 SMNVEV (reference sequence). This CDR3 reads CASSSTMRGARNAEAFF. As DNA, the CDR3 is TGTGCCAGCAGTTCTACGATGAGGGGGGCGAGGAACGCTGAAGCTTTCTTT.

The chain links TRBV6-2 or TRBV6-3 to TRBJ2-1, with TRBD2 matching 7 bases. The CDR3 extends over 17 amino acids. Germline V lookup: CDR1 MNHEY, CDR2 SVGEGT. V lost 4 bases to trimming and J lost 2 bases; unmatched junction nucleotides: 11. CDR3 sequence reads: CASSSRGAGFAYNEQFF. In DNA, the CDR3 is TGTGCCAGCAGTTCTCGGGGAGCGGGATTTGCCTACAATGAGCAGTTCTTC.

This clonotype was counted at least ten times. V gene TRBV7-9 combines with J gene TRBJ2-5; D is possibly TRBD1 (5 bases). Germline loops: CDR1 SEHNR, CDR2 FQNEAQ (reference sequence). V was cut by 3 bases and J by 3 bases, with 17 bases left in between. CDR3 length: 16 amino acids. CDR3 nucleotides: TGTGCCAGCAGCTTTTTGACTCTCGACAGAAAAGAGACCCAGTACTTC. This sequence encodes CASSFLTLDRKETQYF.

This clonotype turned up a few times. The chain recombines TRBV24-1 with TRBJ2-7; 7 bases align to TRBD2. The germline V gene encodes CDR1 KGHDR and CDR2 SFDVKD. V lost 9 bases, J lost 0 bases, and 10 bases stayed unmatched. The CDR3 has 15 amino acids. CDR3 region: CATASPSGNSYEQYF. DNA of the CDR3: TGTGCCACCGCCTCCCCGAGCGGGAACTCCTACGAGCAGTACTTC.

The rearrangement uses TRBV15 and TRBJ2-2; 10 bases match TRBD2. Germline V gene data show CDR1 as LNHNV and CDR2 as YYDKDF (reference sequence). The CDR3 extends over 19 amino acids. Trimming took 1 base from V and 6 from J; bases not matched to a gene: 14. The CDR3 nucleotides are TGTGCCACCAGCAGAGGTGCTAGCGGGAGTCTGTTTTCCGCCGGGGAGCTGTTTTTT. This codes for CATSRGASGSLFSAGELFF.